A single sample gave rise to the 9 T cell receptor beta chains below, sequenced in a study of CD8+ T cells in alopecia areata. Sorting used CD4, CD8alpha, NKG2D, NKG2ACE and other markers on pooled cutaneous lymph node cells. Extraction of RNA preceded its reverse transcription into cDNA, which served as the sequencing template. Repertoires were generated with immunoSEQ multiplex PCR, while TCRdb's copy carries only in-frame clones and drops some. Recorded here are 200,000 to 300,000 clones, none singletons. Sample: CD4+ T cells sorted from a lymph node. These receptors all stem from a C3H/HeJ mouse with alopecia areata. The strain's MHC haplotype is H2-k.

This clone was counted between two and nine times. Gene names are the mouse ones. CDR3: CASSRDGGHGDTQYF. CDR3 DNA (partial): TGTGCTAGCAGTAGAGATGGGGGGCACGGAGAC. The chain employs TRBV17 and TRBJ2-5; possibly TRBD2 for D (7 bases). The CDR3 end lies 4 residues beyond the end of the read and is filled in from the germline J gene. The CDR3 is made up of 15 amino acids. Germline CDR1 reads MNHDT; CDR2 reads YYDKIL.

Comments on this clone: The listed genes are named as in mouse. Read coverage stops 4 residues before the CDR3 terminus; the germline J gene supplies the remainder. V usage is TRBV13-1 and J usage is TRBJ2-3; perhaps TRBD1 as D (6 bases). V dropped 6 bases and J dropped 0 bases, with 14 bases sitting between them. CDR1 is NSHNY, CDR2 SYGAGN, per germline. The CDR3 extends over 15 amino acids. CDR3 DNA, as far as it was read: TGTGCCAGCAACAGGGAGGGAACTAGTGCAGAA. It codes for CASNREGTSAE. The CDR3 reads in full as CASNREGTSAETLYF.

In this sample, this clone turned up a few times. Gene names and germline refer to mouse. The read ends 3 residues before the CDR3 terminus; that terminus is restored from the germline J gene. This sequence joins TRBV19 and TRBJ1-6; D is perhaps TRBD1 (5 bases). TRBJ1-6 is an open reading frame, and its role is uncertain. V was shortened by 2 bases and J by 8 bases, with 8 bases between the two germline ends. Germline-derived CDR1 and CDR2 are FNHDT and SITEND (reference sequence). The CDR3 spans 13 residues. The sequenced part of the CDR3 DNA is TGTGCCAGCAGTATCAGGGCGCATTCGCCC. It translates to CASSIRAHSP. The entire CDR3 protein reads CASSIRAHSPLYF.

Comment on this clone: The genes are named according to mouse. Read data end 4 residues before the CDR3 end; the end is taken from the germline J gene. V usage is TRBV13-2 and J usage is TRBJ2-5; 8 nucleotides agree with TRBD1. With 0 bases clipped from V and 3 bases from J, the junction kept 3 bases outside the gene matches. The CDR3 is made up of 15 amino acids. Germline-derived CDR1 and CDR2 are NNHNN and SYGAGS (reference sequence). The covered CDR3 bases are TGTGCCAGCGGTGATGTGAGGGACAGGCAAGAC. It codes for CASGDVRDRQD. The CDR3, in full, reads CASGDVRDRQDTQYF.

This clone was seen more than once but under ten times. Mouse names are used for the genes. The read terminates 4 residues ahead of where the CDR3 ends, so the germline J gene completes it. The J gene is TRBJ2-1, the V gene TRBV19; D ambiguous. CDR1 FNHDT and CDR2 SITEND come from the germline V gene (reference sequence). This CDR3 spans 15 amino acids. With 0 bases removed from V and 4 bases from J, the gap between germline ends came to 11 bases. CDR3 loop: CASSIDKIKYAEQFF. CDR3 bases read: TGTGCCAGCAGTATAGACAAAATAAAATATGCT.

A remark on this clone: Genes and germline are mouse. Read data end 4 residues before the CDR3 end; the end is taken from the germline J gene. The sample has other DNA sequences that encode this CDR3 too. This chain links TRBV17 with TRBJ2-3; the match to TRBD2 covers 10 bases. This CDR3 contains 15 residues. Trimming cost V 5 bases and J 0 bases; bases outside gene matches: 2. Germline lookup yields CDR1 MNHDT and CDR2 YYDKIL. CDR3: CASSRTGGSAETLYF. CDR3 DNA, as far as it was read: TGTGCTAGCAGTCGGACTGGGGGTAGTGCAGAA.

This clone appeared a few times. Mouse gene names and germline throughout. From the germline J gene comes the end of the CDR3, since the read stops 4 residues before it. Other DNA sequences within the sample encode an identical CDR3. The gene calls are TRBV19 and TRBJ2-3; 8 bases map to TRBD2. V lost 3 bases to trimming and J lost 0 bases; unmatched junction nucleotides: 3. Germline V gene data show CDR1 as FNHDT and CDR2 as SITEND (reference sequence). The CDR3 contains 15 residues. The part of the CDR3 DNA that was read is TGTGCCAGCAGTAACAACTGGGGGAGTGCAGAA. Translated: CASSNNWGSAE. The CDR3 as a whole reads CASSNNWGSAETLYF.

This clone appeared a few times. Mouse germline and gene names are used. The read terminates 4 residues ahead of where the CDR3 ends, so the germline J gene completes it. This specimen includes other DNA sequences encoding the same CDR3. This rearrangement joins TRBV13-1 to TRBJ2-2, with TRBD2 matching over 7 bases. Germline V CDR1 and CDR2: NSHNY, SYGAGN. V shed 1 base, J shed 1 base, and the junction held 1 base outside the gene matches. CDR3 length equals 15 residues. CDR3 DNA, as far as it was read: TGTGCCAGCAGTGATTGGGGGGAAAACACCGGG. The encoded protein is CASSDWGENTG. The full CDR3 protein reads CASSDWGENTGQLYF.

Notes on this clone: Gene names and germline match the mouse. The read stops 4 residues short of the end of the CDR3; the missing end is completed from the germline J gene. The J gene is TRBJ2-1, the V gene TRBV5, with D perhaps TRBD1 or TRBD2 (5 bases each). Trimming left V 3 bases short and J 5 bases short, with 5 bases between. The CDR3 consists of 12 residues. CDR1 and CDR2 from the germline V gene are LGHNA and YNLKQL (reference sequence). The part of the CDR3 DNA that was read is TGTGCCAGCAGCCAGGGGCATGCT. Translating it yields CASSQGHA. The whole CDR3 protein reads CASSQGHAEQFF.